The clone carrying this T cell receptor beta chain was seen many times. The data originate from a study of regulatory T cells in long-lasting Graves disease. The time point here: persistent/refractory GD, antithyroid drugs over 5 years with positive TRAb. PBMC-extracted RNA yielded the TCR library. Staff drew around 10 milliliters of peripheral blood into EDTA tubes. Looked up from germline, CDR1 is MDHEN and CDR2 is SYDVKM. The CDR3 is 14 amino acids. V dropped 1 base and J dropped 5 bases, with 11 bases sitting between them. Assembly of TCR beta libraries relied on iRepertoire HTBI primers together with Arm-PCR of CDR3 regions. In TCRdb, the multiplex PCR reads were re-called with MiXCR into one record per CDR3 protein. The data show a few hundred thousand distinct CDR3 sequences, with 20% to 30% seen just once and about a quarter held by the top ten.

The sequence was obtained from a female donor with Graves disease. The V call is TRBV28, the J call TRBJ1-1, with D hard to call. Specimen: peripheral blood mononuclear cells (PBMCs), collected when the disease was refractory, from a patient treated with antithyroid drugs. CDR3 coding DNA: TGTGCCAGCAGTTTATCAGGTTGGGGAACTGAAGCTTTCTTT. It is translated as CASSLSGWGTEAFF.